These T cell receptor beta chains were read from a single sample in a study of CD8 T cells in ankylosing spondylitis. TCRdb reprocessed the 5' RACE reads via MiXCR and lists one record per CDR3 protein. The sample has hundreds of thousands of distinct CDR3 sequences, approximately 9% seen once; the top ten hold nearly 7%. Source material: blood, either unsorted or a sorted T cell fraction (not recorded which). The receptors derive from a male donor with ankylosing spondylitis or in good health (not recorded which). Each CDR3 is given with its conserved first and last residue. A D gene is named only where the DNA matches it firmly. A clone size is listed for some rows: how often the clone was seen (once, few, many), or a class if it is expanded.

J gene | D gene | clone size | V gene | CDR3 DNA | CDR3 protein
TRBJ2-2 | . | many | TRBV29-1 | TGCAGCGTTGAAGATAAACACGACGCCACCGGGGAGCTGTTTTTT | CSVEDKHDATGELFF
TRBJ2-3 | TRBD1 | many | TRBV6-4 | TGTGCCAGCAGCCGACAGGGAGAAGGGGCAGATACGCAGTATTTT | CASSRQGEGADTQYF
TRBJ2-1 | . | many | TRBV7-2 | TGTGCCAGCACCTTGGTTTGGGGAGATTTCTATGAGCAGTTCTTC | CASTLVWGDFYEQFF
TRBJ1-5 | . | . | TRBV7-9 | TGTGCCAGCAGCTTAGGGACAGATCAGCCCCAGCATTTT | CASSLGTDQPQHF
TRBJ2-7 | TRBD2 | many | TRBV5-1 | TGCGCCAGCAGCTCGACTAGCGGTCCTTACGAGCAGTACTTC | CASSSTSGPYEQYF
TRBJ2-7 | . | many | TRBV12-3/TRBV12-4 | TGTGCCAGCAGTTTGTCAGGCCGCTCCGAGCAGTACTTC | CASSLSGRSEQYF
TRBJ2-1 | TRBD2 | many | TRBV20-1 | TGCAGTGCAGGAGGGACTAGTATCAATGAGCAGTTCTTC | CSAGGTSINEQFF
TRBJ2-1 | TRBD2 | many | TRBV5-1 | TGCGCCAGCAGCTTGGTTGGGGGGGGAAGCTCCTACAATGAGCAGTTCTTC | CASSLVGGGSSYNEQFF
TRBJ1-2 | TRBD1 | many | TRBV6-5 | TGTGCCAGCAGTTCCGCGGGAGGGGGCAACTATGGCTACACCTTC | CASSSAGGGNYGYTF
TRBJ2-1 | . | many | TRBV20-1 | TGCAGTGCTAAGGGGTTGAGGGAGTACAATGAGCAGTTCTTC | CSAKGLREYNEQFF
TRBJ1-5 | . | . | TRBV20-1 | TGCAGTGCTAAGATGGGGGATCGGCCCCAGCATTTT | CSAKMGDRPQHF
TRBJ2-2 | TRBD2 | many | TRBV7-7 | TGTGCTAGCAGCCCGACTAGCGGGGCGAACACCGGGGAGCTGTTTTTT | CASSPTSGANTGELFF
TRBJ1-5 | . | many | TRBV6-1 | TGTGCCAGCAGCCCGACAGTTAGCAATCAGCCCCAGCATTTT | CASSPTVSNQPQHF
TRBJ2-7 | TRBD2 | few | TRBV20-1 | TGCAGTGCTAGAGGGGTAGCGGGAGTAGGGGGGACCTACGAGCAGTACTTC | CSARGVAGVGGTYEQYF
TRBJ2-1 | . | many | TRBV7-3 | TGTGCCAGCAGCCCCTCCGGCTCGCGGAGGAATGAGCAGTTCTTC | CASSPSGSRRNEQFF
TRBJ2-4 | TRBD1 | many | TRBV7-9 | TGTGCCAGCACCCCCGGGGACAGGGGAGCCAAAAACATTCAGTACTTC | CASTPGDRGAKNIQYF
TRBJ2-7 | . | many | TRBV11-2 | TGTGCCAGCAGCCCCGGGACGAACTCCTACGAGCAGTACTTC | CASSPGTNSYEQYF
TRBJ1-1 | . | many | TRBV5-1 | TGCGCCAGCAGCCCGGACGGACCGAACACTGAAGCTTTCTTT | CASSPDGPNTEAFF
TRBJ2-7 | TRBD1 | . | TRBV30 | TGTGCCTGGAGTGTCGGGACAGGGGGCTACGAGCAGTACTTC | CAWSVGTGGYEQYF
TRBJ1-1 | . | few | TRBV3-1 | TGTGCCAGCAGCCCCAACCGGGGCTATGGGTCGAACACTGAAGCTTTCTTT | CASSPNRGYGSNTEAFF
TRBJ1-4 | TRBD1 | many | TRBV7-9 | TGTGCCAGCAGGGCGGACAGGGACTTGAATGAAAAACTGTTTTTT | CASRADRDLNEKLFF
TRBJ2-2 | . | . | TRBV5-1 | TGCGCCAGCCGCAGGGCCCCTCGGGGCACCGGGGAGCTGTTTTTT | CASRRAPRGTGELFF
TRBJ2-7 | TRBD1 | . | TRBV20-1 | TGCAGTGCTAACGCCCCCGGGGGACAGGGGATAGTGGGCAACTACGAGCAGTACTTC | CSANAPGGQGIVGNYEQYF
TRBJ2-7 | . | many | TRBV4-3 | TGCGCCAGCAGCCAGGACATTGGCCCCTCCTACGAGCAGTACTTC | CASSQDIGPSYEQYF
TRBJ2-4 | TRBD2 | . | TRBV11-1 | TGTGCCAGCAGCCCGGCGGGGACTAGCGGGGGCGCTACCAAAAACATTCAGTACTTC | CASSPAGTSGGATKNIQYF
TRBJ2-1 | TRBD1 | few | TRBV7-2 | TGTGCCAGCAGCCGGCCGGGACAGGGGTACAATGAGCAGTTCTTC | CASSRPGQGYNEQFF
TRBJ2-1 | . | few | TRBV5-5 | TGTGCCAGCAGCTTGGACGTTGAGCAGTTCTTC | CASSLDVEQFF
TRBJ2-5 | . | many | TRBV5-5 | TGTGCCAGCAGCTTGGATGGGTTCGGGGCAGAGACCCAGTACTTC | CASSLDGFGAETQYF
TRBJ2-2 | TRBD2 | many | TRBV27 | TGTGCCAGCAGTTACGGGGGGTCCGGGGAGCTGTTTTTT | CASSYGGSGELFF
TRBJ2-5 | . | many | TRBV5-1 | TGCGCCAGCAGCTTGGAATTAACGGGAGTAGAGACCCAGTACTTC | CASSLELTGVETQYF
TRBJ2-5 | . | many | TRBV7-2 | TGTGCCAGCAGCCTTTTACAGGGTCGCGCAGAGACCCAGTACTTC | CASSLLQGRAETQYF
TRBJ2-3 | . | few | TRBV5-1 | TGCGCCAGCAGCTTAGTCCGGAGTAGCACAGATACGCAGTATTTT | CASSLVRSSTDTQYF
TRBJ1-1 | . | many | TRBV29-1 | TGCAGCGTTGATAAGGGACCGAGTTGGAGGGTAGCTTTCTTT | CSVDKGPSWRVAFF
TRBJ2-1 | TRBD2 | many | TRBV20-1 | TGCACCACGGGCGGGGGGGCGCAGTCGGACAATGAGCAGTTCTTC | CTTGGGAQSDNEQFF
TRBJ2-5 | . | . | TRBV5-6 | TGTGCCAGCAGCTTGAGGCCGACTACCCAGTACTTC | CASSLRPTTQYF
TRBJ2-5 | . | few | TRBV3-1 | TGTGCCAGCAGCCTGGGAGCCACCCTCCAAGAGACCCAGTACTTC | CASSLGATLQETQYF
TRBJ2-1 | . | few | TRBV7-8 | TGTGCCAGCAGCTTAAAGCGGAGGGGTGGGAACAATGAGCAGTTCTTC | CASSLKRRGGNNEQFF
TRBJ1-5 | . | many | TRBV20-1 | TGCAGTGCTAGAGACCAGGGGCAGCCCCAGCATTTT | CSARDQGQPQHF
TRBJ2-5 | . | many | TRBV6-5 | TGTGCCAGCAGTTCGGGCCCAAAAGGGGAGACCCAGTACTTC | CASSSGPKGETQYF
TRBJ2-3 | . | many | TRBV10-3 | TGTGCCATCAGTGACCTAGCGACTAGCACAGATACGCAGTATTTT | CAISDLATSTDTQYF
TRBJ1-4 | TRBD1 | many | TRBV20-1 | TGCAGTGCTAGAGAGGGGACAGGGCGGGGAAAACTGTTTTTT | CSAREGTGRGKLFF
TRBJ1-5 | . | many | TRBV3-1 | TGTGCCAGCAGCCAAGGTCAGTATCAGCCCCAGCATTTT | CASSQGQYQPQHF
TRBJ1-2 | . | many | TRBV5-1 | TGCGCCAGCAGCTTGGTTAAACGGGGTAGCTCAGCTAACTATGGCTACACCTTC | CASSLVKRGSSANYGYTF
TRBJ1-3 | . | . | TRBV7-3 | TGTGCCAGCAGCAAAACAGGCTTAGACTCTGGAAACACCATATATTTT | CASSKTGLDSGNTIYF
TRBJ2-5 | . | . | TRBV7-2 | TGTGCCAGCAGCAAACGACTAGTTCAAGAGACCCAGTACTTC | CASSKRLVQETQYF